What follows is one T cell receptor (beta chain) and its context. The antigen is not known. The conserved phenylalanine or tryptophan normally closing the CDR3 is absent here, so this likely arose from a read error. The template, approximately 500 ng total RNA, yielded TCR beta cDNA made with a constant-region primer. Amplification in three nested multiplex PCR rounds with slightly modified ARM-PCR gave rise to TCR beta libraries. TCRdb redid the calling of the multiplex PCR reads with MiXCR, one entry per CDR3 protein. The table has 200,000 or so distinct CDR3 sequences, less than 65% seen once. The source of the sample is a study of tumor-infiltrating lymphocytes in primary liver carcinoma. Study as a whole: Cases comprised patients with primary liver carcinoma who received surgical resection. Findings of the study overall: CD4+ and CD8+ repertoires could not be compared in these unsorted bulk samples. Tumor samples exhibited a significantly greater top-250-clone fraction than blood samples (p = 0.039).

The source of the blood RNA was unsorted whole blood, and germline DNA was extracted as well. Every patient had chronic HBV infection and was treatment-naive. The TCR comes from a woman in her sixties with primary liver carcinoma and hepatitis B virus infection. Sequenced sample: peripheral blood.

The CDR3 nucleotides read TGCGGCGCTGAAGGGGGGTCTCGGATTTACAATGAGCAGTTCTAC. Translation: CGAEGGSRIYNEQFY. The chain links TRBV29-1 to TRBJ2-1, with D tentatively TRBD1 or TRBD2 (6 bases each). Germline CDR1 reads SQVTM; CDR2 reads ANQGSEA. The CDR3 length is 15 residues.